This TCR beta chain was documented in a study of blood T cell repertoires in COVID-19. The study recruited people aged about 18 to 89 years across some 23 US areas. Cohorts were assigned according to the clinical history that participants reported. The table came from immunoSEQ multiplex PCR; TCRdb's copy has only in-frame clones and leaves some out. This repertoire shows a few hundred thousand clones, roughly nine tenths found once; its top ten account for just over 8%. Deletions cut 6 bases from V and 5 bases from J, with 8 bases between. The CDR3 spans 13 residues. Germline-derived CDR1 and CDR2 are MNHEY and SVGAGI.

The genes are TRBV6-5 and TRBJ1-6, with unresolved D. The receptor comes from a woman in her sixties who had recovered from COVID-19. Sequencing used PBMCs or T cells enriched from blood (not recorded which). For the CDR3, the DNA is TGTGCCAGCAGGACACTTAATAATTCACCCCTCCACTTT. Translating gives CASRTLNNSPLHF.